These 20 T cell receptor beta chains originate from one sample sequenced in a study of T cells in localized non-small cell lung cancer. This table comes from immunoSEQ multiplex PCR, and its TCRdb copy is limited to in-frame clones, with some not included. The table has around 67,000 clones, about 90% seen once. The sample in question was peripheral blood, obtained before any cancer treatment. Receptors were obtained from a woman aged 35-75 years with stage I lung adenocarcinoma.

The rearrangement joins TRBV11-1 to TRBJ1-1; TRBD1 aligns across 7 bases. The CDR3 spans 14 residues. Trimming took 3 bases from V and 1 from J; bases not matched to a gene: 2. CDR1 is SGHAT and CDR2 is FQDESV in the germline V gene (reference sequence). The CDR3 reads CASSFGTENTEAFF. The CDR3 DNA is TGTGCCAGCAGCTTTGGGACAGAGAACACTGAAGCTTTCTTT.

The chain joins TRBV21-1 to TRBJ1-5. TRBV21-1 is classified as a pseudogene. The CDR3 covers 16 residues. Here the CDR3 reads CASRRLDAGSCQPQHF. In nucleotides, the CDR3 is TGTGCCAGCAGACGATTAGATGCGGGTTCATGTCAGCCCCAGCATTTT.

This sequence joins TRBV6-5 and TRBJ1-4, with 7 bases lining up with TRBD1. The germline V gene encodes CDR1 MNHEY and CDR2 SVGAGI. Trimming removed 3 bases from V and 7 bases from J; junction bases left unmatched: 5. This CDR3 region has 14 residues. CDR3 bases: TGTGCCAGCAGTTATACGACAGGGAGTGAAAAACTGTTTTTT. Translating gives CASSYTTGSEKLFF.

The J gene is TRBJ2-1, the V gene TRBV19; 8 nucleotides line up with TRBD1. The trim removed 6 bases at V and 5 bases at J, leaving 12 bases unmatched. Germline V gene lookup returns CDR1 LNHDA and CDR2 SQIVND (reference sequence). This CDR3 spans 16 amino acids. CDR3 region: CASSRIQGARDNEQFF. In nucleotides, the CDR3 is TGTGCCAGTAGCAGAATTCAGGGGGCGCGGGACAATGAGCAGTTCTTC.

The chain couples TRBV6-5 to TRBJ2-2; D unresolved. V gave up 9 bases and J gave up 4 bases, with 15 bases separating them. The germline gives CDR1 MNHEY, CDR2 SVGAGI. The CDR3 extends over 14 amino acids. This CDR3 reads CASSLGSSTGELFF. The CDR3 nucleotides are TGTGCCAGTAGCTTAGGATCAAGCACCGGGGAGCTGTTTTTT.

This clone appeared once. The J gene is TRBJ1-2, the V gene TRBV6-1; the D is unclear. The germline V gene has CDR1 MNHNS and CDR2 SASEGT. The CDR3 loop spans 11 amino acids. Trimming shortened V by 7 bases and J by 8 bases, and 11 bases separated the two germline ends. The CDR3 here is CASTLFRGYTF. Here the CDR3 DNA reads TGTGCCAGCACTCTATTCAGGGGCTACACCTTC.

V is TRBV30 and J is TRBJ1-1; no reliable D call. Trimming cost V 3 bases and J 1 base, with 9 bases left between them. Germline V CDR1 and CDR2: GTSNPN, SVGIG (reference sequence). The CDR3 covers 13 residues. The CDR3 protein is CAWSEVSNTEAFF. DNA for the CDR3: TGTGCCTGGAGCGAGGTATCGAACACTGAAGCTTTCTTT.

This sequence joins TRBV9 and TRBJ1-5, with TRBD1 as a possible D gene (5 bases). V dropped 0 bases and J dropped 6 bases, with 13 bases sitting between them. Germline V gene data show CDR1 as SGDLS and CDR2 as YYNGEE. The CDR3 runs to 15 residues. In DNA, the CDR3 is TGTGCCAGCAGCGTAGGAGGACTGAGGGGTCAGCCCCAGCATTTT. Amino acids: CASSVGGLRGQPQHF.

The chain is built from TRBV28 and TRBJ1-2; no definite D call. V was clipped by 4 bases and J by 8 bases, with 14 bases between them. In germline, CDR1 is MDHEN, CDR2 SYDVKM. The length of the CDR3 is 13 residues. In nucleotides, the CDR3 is TGTGCCAGCAGTTCAACGGGTTCTTGGGGCTACACCTTC. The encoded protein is CASSSTGSWGYTF.

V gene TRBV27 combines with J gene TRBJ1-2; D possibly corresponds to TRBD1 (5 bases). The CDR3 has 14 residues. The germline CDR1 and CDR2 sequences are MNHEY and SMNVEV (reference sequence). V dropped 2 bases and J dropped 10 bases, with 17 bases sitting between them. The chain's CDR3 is CASSLIGTPTDYTF. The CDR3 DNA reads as TGTGCCAGCAGTTTAATAGGGACCCCGACGGACTACACCTTC.

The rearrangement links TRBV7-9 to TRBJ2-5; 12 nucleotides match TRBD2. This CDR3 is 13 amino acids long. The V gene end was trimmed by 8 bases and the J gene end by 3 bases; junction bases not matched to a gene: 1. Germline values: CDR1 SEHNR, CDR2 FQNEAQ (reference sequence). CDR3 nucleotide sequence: TGTGCCAGCCGACTAGCGGGAGAAGAGACCCAGTACTTC. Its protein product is CASRLAGEETQYF.

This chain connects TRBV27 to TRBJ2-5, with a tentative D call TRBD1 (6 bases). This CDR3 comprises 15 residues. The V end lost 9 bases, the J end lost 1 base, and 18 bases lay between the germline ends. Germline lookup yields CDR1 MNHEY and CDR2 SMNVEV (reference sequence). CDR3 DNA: TGTGCCAGTTGTATGGACAGCTCGGCCCAAGAGACCCAGTACTTC. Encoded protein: CASCMDSSAQETQYF.

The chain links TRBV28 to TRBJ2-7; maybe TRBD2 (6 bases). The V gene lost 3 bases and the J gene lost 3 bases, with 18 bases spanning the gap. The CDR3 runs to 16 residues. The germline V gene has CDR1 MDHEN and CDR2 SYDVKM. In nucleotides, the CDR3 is TGTGCCAGCAGTTTGAGTTCGGCGGGGAACTTCTACGAGCAGTACTTC. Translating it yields CASSLSSAGNFYEQYF.

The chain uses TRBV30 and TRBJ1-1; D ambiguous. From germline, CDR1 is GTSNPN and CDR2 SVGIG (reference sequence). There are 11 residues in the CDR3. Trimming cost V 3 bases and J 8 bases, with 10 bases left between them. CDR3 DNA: TGTGCCTGGAGCCCAGGTCCCGAAGCTTTCTTT. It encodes CAWSPGPEAFF.

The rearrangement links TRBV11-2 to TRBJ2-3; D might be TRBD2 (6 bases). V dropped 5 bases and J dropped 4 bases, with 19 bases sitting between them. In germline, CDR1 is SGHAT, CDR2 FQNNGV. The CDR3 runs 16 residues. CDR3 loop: CASSRISGPPADTQYF. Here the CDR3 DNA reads TGTGCCAGCAGCAGGATTAGCGGACCCCCGGCAGATACGCAGTATTTT. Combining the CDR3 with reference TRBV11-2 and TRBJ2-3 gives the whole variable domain EAGVAQSPRYKIIEKRQSVAFWCNPISGHATLYWYQQILGQGPKLLIQFQNNGVVDDSQLPKDRFSAERLKGVDSTLKIQPAKLEDSAVYLCASSRISGPPADTQYFGPGTRLTVL.

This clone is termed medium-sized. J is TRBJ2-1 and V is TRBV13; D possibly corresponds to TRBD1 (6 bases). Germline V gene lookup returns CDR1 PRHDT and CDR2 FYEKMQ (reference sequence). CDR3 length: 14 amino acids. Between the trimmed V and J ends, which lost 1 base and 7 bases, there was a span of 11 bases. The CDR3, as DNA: TGTGCCAGCAGCTTAGACAGGGACGAGAATGAGCAGTTCTTC. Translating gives CASSLDRDENEQFF.

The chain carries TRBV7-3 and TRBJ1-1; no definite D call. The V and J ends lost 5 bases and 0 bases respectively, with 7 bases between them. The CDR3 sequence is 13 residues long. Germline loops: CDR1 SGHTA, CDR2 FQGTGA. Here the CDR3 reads CASSVRMNTEAFF. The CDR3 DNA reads TGTGCCAGCAGCGTCCGTATGAACACTGAAGCTTTCTTT.

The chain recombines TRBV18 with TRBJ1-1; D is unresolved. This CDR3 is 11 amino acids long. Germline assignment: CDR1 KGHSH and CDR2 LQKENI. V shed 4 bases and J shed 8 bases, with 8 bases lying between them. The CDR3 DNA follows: TGTGCCAGCTCACAGGGTCCAGAAGCTTTCTTT. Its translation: CASSQGPEAFF.

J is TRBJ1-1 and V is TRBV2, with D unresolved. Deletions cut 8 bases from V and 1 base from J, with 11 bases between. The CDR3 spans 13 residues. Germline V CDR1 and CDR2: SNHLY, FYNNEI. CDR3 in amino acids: CASGVRENTEAFF. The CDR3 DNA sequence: TGTGCCAGCGGTGTCAGAGAGAACACTGAAGCTTTCTTT.

The CDR3 sequence: CASSEQGITEAFF. In nucleotides, the CDR3 is TGTGCCAGCAGTGAACAGGGGATCACTGAAGCTTTCTTT. This sequence joins TRBV6-1 and TRBJ1-1; perhaps TRBD1 as D (6 bases). The CDR3 extends over 13 amino acids. V lost 2 bases to trimming and J lost 4 bases, with 8 bases between them. The V gene's germline CDR1 is MNHNS and CDR2 SASEGT.